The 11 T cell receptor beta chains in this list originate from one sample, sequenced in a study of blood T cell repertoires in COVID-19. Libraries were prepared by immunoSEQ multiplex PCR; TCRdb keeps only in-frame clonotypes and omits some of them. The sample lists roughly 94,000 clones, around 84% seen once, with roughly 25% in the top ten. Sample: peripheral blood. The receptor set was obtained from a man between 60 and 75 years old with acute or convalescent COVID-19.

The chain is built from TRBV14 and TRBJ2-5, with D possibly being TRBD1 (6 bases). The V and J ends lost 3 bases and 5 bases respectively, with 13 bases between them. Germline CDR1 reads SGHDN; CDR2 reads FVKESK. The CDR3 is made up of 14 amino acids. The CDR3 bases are TGTGCCAGCAGCCATATACAGGGTCGCGAGACCCAGTACTTC. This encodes CASSHIQGRETQYF.

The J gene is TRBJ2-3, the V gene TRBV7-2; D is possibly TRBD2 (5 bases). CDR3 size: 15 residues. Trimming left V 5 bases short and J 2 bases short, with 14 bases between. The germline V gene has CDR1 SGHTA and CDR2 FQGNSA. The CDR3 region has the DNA TGTGCCAGCAGCCCCCGGACTGGATACACAGATACGCAGTATTTT. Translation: CASSPRTGYTDTQYF.

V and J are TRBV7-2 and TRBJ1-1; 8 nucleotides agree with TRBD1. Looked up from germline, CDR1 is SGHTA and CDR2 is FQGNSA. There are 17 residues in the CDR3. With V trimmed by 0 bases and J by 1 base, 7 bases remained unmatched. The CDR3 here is CASSLAGTGTGNTEAFF. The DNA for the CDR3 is TGTGCCAGCAGCTTAGCGGGGACCGGGACAGGGAACACTGAAGCTTTCTTT.

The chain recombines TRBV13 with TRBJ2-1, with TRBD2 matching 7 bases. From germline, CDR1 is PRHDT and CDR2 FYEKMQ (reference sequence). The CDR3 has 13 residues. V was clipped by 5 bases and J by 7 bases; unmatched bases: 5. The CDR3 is CASSGDYKNEQFF. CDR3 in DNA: TGTGCCAGCAGCGGGGACTACAAAAATGAGCAGTTCTTC.

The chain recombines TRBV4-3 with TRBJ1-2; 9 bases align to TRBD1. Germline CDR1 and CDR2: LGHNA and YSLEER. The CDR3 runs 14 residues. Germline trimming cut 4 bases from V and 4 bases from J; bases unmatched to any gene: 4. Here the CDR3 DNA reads TGCGCCAGCAGCCTAAGACAGGGGGGCTATGGCTACACCTTC. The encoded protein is CASSLRQGGYGYTF.

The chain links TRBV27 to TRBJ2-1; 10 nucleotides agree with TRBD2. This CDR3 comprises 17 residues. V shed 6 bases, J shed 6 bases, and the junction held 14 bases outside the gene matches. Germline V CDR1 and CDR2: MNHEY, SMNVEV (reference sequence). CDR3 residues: CASSLRTAGGRGNEQFF. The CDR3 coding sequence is TGTGCCAGCAGCCTCAGGACAGCGGGGGGGCGAGGCAATGAGCAGTTCTTC.

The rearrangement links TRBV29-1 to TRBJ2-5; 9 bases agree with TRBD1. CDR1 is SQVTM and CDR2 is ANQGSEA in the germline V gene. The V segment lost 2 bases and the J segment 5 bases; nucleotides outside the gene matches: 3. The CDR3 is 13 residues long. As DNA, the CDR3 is TGCAGCGTTGAAAGACAGGGGGGGGAGACCCAGTACTTC. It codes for CSVERQGGETQYF.

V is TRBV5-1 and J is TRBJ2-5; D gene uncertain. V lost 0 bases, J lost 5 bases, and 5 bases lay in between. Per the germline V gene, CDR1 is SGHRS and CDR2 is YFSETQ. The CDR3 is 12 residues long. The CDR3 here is CASSLAPETQYF. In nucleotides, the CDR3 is TGCGCCAGCAGCTTGGCCCCGGAGACCCAGTACTTC.

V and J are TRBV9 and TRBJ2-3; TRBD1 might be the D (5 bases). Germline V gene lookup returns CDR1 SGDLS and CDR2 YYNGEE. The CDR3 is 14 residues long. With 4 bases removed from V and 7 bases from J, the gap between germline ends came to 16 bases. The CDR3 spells CASSPRDGPNTQYF. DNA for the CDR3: TGTGCCAGCAGCCCCAGGGATGGGCCAAATACGCAGTATTTT.

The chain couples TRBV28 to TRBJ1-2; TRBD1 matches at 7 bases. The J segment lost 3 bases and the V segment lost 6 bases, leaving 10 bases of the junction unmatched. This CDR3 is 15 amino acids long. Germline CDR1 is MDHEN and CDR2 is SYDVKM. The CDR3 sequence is CASSWVQGGDYGYTF. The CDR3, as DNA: TGTGCCAGCAGCTGGGTCCAGGGGGGCGACTATGGCTACACCTTC.

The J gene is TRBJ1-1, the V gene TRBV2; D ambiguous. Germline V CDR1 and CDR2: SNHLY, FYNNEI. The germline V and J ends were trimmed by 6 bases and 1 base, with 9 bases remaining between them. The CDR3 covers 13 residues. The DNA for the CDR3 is TGTGCCAGCAGACTACGGGGGAACACTGAAGCTTTCTTT. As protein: CASRLRGNTEAFF.